Below, 15 T cell receptor beta chains from the same sample are listed, as sequenced in a study of shared clonotypes between healthy human individuals. Measured with immunoSEQ multiplex PCR; TCRdb has only the in-frame clones, and not every one. The sample shows nearly 1,000,000 clones, 70% to 85% of them seen only once. Sequenced: memory CD4+ T cells sorted from blood. The sample's subset: CD45RA-negative fraction. These receptors all come from a man younger than 30 in good health.

The V gene is TRBV6-4, the J gene TRBJ2-1; 9 bases align to TRBD1. The CDR3 totals 16 residues. With V trimmed by 2 bases and J by 8 bases, 10 bases remained unmatched. CDR1 is MRHNA and CDR2 is SNTAGT in the germline V gene. In DNA, the CDR3 is TGTGCCAGCAGTGACCTGGGACAGGGTAATAGAGATGAGCAGTTCTTC. Its translation: CASSDLGQGNRDEQFF.

CDR3 sequence: CASSYSRGVIDGYTF. Written as DNA, the CDR3 is TGTGCCAGCAGTTACTCTCGGGGGGTTATCGATGGCTACACCTTC. The J gene is TRBJ1-2, the V gene TRBV6-5; tentatively, D is TRBD1 (5 bases). The germline V and J ends were trimmed by 0 bases and 6 bases, with 14 bases remaining between them. Looked up from germline, CDR1 is MNHEY and CDR2 is SVGAGI. This CDR3 comprises 15 residues.

Notes on this clone: The sample holds other DNA sequences that translate to the same CDR3. The V gene is TRBV29-1, the J gene TRBJ2-3, with 14 bases aligning to TRBD2. V was clipped by 6 bases and J by 1 base; unmatched bases: 3. Per the germline V gene, CDR1 is SQVTM and CDR2 is ANQGSEA. The CDR3 covers 15 residues. The CDR3: CSVEGLAGGTDTQYF. DNA of the CDR3: TGCAGCGTGGAGGGACTAGCGGGAGGCACAGATACGCAGTATTTT.

A remark on this clone: A much larger clonotype is one base distant, so this may be a read error. The gene calls are TRBV6-5 and TRBJ1-3; TRBD1 is a possible D gene (5 bases). Germline CDR1 reads MNHEY; CDR2 reads SVGAGI. V was cut by 5 bases and J by 1 base, with 6 bases left in between. The CDR3 is 13 residues long. The CDR3 coding sequence is TGTGCCAGCAGTCAGGGATCTGGAAACACCATATATTTT. It is translated as CASSQGSGNTIYF.

The rearrangement joins TRBV30 to TRBJ1-1, with unresolved D. CDR3 size: 14 residues. Trimming left V 1 base short and J 3 bases short, with 12 bases between. Germline V gives CDR1 GTSNPN, CDR2 SVGIG (reference sequence). DNA for the CDR3: TGTGCCTGGAGTGACCCCCCTGTCGACACTGAAGCTTTCTTT. This sequence encodes CAWSDPPVDTEAFF.

Only a few counts were recorded for this clone. This chain connects TRBV15 to TRBJ1-6; 12 nucleotides align to TRBD1. The V and J ends lost 1 base and 5 bases, in that order; junction bases with no gene match: 3. The V gene's germline CDR1 is LNHNV and CDR2 YYDKDF (reference sequence). This CDR3 is 17 amino acids long. CDR3 in amino acids: CATSRGGQGANNSPLHF. CDR3 coding DNA: TGTGCCACCAGCAGAGGGGGACAGGGGGCGAATAATTCACCCCTCCACTTT.

The chain is built from TRBV7-6 and TRBJ2-3, with D perhaps given as TRBD1 or TRBD2 (5 bases each). The CDR3 consists of 16 residues. Per the germline V gene, CDR1 is SGHVS and CDR2 is FNYEAQ. The V end was cut by 5 bases, the J end by 2 bases, with 17 bases between. The CDR3 protein is CASSPRDRSYTDTQYF. The CDR3, as DNA: TGTGCCAGCAGCCCCCGGGACCGTTCGTACACAGATACGCAGTATTTT.

The V call is TRBV28, the J call TRBJ2-1, with 8 bases identical to TRBD2. Germline trimming cut 4 bases from V and 14 bases from J; bases unmatched to any gene: 7. Germline V gene sequence: CDR1 MDHEN, CDR2 SYDVKM. The CDR3 runs 12 residues. The CDR3 loop is CASSSPAGGEFF. For the CDR3, the DNA is TGTGCCAGCAGTTCCCCGGCGGGGGGTGAGTTCTTC.

V is TRBV4-1 and J is TRBJ2-5; 8 bases are shared with TRBD2. CDR1 and CDR2 (germline): MGHRA, YSYEKL. V lost 2 bases, J lost 3 bases, and 5 bases stayed unmatched. The CDR3 has 15 residues. In DNA form, the CDR3 reads TGCGCCAGCAGCCAACAGATTAGCGGGAAAGAGACCCAGTACTTC. Translating gives CASSQQISGKETQYF.

In its sample, this clone was seen once. This sequence joins TRBV30 and TRBJ1-5, with a possible D match to TRBD1 (6 bases). The V end was cut by 3 bases, the J end by 2 bases, with 11 bases between. This CDR3 is 14 amino acids long. Germline CDR1 and CDR2: GTSNPN and SVGIG (reference sequence). CDR3 in amino acids: CAWSSGVGNQPQHF. CDR3 nucleotides: TGTGCCTGGAGCTCAGGGGTAGGCAATCAGCCCCAGCATTTT.

The gene calls are TRBV5-1 and TRBJ2-3; D ambiguous. The CDR3 runs 15 residues. V lost 6 bases to trimming and J lost 2 bases, with 16 bases between them. Germline-derived CDR1 and CDR2 are SGHRS and YFSETQ. As DNA, the CDR3 is TGCGCCAGCACCTCTGGTGTCAGCTTCACAGATACGCAGTATTTT. Translation: CASTSGVSFTDTQYF.

The chain couples TRBV28 to TRBJ1-6; 7 nucleotides line up with TRBD1. CDR1 MDHEN and CDR2 SYDVKM come from the germline V gene. The CDR3 loop spans 14 amino acids. The trim removed 3 bases at V and 7 bases at J, leaving 3 bases unmatched. CDR3 sequence: CASSLDRQNSPLHF. DNA for the CDR3: TGTGCCAGCAGTTTGGACAGGCAAAATTCACCCCTCCACTTT.

This chain connects TRBV30 to TRBJ1-6; D may be TRBD1 (6 bases). Trimming took off 4 bases at V and 7 bases at J, with 8 bases between the two ends. The germline V gene encodes CDR1 GTSNPN and CDR2 SVGIG (reference sequence). This CDR3 has 12 amino acids. The DNA of the CDR3 is TGTGCCTGGAACAGGGTGAATTCACCCCTCCACTTT. Its protein product is CAWNRVNSPLHF. Drawing the rest from reference TRBV30 and TRBJ1-6, the complete variable domain is SQTIHQWPATLVQPVGSPLSLECTVEGTSNPNLYWYRQAAGRGLQLLFYSVGIGQISSEVPQNLSASRPQDRQFILSSKKLLLSDSGFYLCAWNRVNSPLHFGNGTRLTVT.

V is TRBV7-9 and J is TRBJ2-3; 8 bases are shared with TRBD1. The V gene's germline CDR1 is SEHNR and CDR2 FQNEAQ (reference sequence). This CDR3 has 16 residues. V lost 4 bases to trimming and J lost 3 bases; unmatched junction nucleotides: 9. This CDR3 is CASSSAGTGPTDTQYF. The DNA of the CDR3 is TGTGCCAGCAGCTCAGCTGGGACAGGACCAACAGATACGCAGTATTTT.

There are a few counts of this clone. J is TRBJ1-4 and V is TRBV19; unclear D gene. V lost 4 bases to trimming and J lost 3 bases, with 9 bases between them. CDR1 and CDR2 from the germline V gene are LNHDA and SQIVND (reference sequence). The CDR3 has 14 residues. CDR3 in DNA: TGTGCCAGTAGTAGGAGGGAAGCTAATGAAAAACTGTTTTTT. Translating it yields CASSRREANEKLFF. Combining the CDR3 with reference TRBV19 and TRBJ1-4 gives the whole variable domain DGGITQSPKYLFRKEGQNVTLSCEQNLNHDAMYWYRQDPGQGLRLIYYSQIVNDFQKGDIAEGYSVSREKKESFPLTVTSAQKNPTAFYLCASSRREANEKLFFGSGTQLSVL.